The sequence of this T cell receptor (beta chain) was determined in a study of CD8+ T cells in alopecia areata. This clone was seen only once. What it binds is unknown. The ends lost 0 bases at V and 2 bases at J; junction bases unmatched: 5. The CDR3 totals 16 residues. Germline values: CDR1 SEHNR, CDR2 FQNEAQ (reference sequence). Investigators isolated RNA and reverse transcribed it into cDNA to act as the sequencing template. Measured with immunoSEQ multiplex PCR; TCRdb has only the in-frame clones, and not every one. The profile shows 130,000 to 150,000 clones, 62% of them singletons. Points from the study as a whole: Patients shared TCRs less clearly than mice did, possibly owing to HLA. Especially in alopecia totalis/universalis, lesional scalp showed greater clonality than normal scalp did. There were also resident alphabeta T cells of normal skin sequenced in scalp samples.

Sorting of CD4+ and CD8+ T cells was performed on PBMCs. This TCR came from a human donor in good health. Source material: CD8+ T cells sorted from blood. This chain joins TRBV7-9 and TRBJ2-7, with 9 positions matching TRBD1. CDR3 bases: TGTGCCAGCAGCTTAGCGGGACAGGGAATAGCCTACGAGCAGTACTTC. Protein sequence: CASSLAGQGIAYEQYF.